The 20 T cell receptor beta chains below were found in one sample sequenced in a study of CXCR3-negative and CXCR3-positive naive CD8 T cells. The TRB cDNA libraries were prepared by 5' RACE with UMI labels. Following a re-call of the 5' RACE reads, TCRdb has one entry per CDR3 protein and lacks DNA. The sample has under 85,000 distinct CDR3 sequences, and its top ten clones hold roughly 1.6%. Sequences were obtained from naive CXCR3- CD8+ T cells from blood. Subset indicated: CD45RO-CCR7+CD27+CD95- naive CD8+ T cells lacking CXCR3 (TNR3-). Receptors originate from a human donor in good health. Some clones in this sample may be carry-over from other donors' samples.

The chain is built from TRBV24-1 and TRBJ2-1. Per the germline V gene, CDR1 is KGHDR and CDR2 is SFDVKD. This CDR3 contains 12 residues. The CDR3 loop is CATSDSDAEKFF.

The chain has TRBV7-6 and TRBJ2-7. CDR1 is SGHVS and CDR2 is FNYEAQ in the germline V gene. CDR3 size: 16 residues. CDR3 in amino acids: CASSLASHLLPNEQYF.

The chain combines TRBV12-3 or TRBV12-4 with TRBJ2-1; absent DNA, TCRdb's TRBD1 call cannot be checked. The CDR3 totals 14 residues. CDR3: CASSSSGGAGEQFF.

This sequence joins TRBV7-8 and TRBJ2-1; lacking DNA, the TRBD1 call made by TCRdb goes unchecked. The length of the CDR3 is 15 residues. Germline assignment: CDR1 SGHVS and CDR2 FQNEAQ. This CDR3 reads CASSFRGASYNEQFF.

The chain combines TRBV6-5 with TRBJ1-1. CDR3 length: 13 amino acids. CDR1 and CDR2 (germline): MNHEY, SVGAGI. The CDR3 loop is CASSYFRGTEAFF.

The chain couples TRBV29-1 to TRBJ1-5. The CDR3 is made up of 12 amino acids. Germline V gene data show CDR1 as SQVTM and CDR2 as ANQGSEA. CDR3 region: CSVGQVGQPQHF.

This clonotype ranks as medium-sized (0.01 to 0.1%) in terms of frequency. The rearrangement links TRBV30 to TRBJ2-5. Germline V lookup: CDR1 GTSNPN, CDR2 SVGIG (reference sequence). The CDR3 consists of 13 residues. The CDR3 loop is CAWLGSWEETQYF.

The chain carries TRBV5-1 and TRBJ2-3; checking the TCRdb D call of TRBD2 is not possible without DNA. Germline CDR1 reads SGHRS; CDR2 reads YFSETQ. The CDR3 is 17 amino acids. CDR3 amino acids: CASSTTRTSGSTDTQYF.

V gene TRBV12-3 or TRBV12-4 combines with J gene TRBJ2-7; lacking DNA, the TRBD1 call made by TCRdb goes unchecked. The CDR3 is 12 residues long. CDR3 sequence: CASSFLGAEQYF.

The gene calls are TRBV5-1 and TRBJ2-7; TCRdb's assignment of TRBD1 cannot be checked, as there is no DNA. Looked up from germline, CDR1 is SGHRS and CDR2 is YFSETQ. The CDR3 is made up of 14 amino acids. The CDR3 protein is CASSSGAGESEQYF.

The chain joins TRBV7-9 to TRBJ2-7. Germline CDR1 reads SEHNR; CDR2 reads FQNEAQ (reference sequence). CDR3 length: 15 residues. The CDR3 sequence: CASSSTSDQVHEQYF.

The chain joins TRBV6-1 to TRBJ2-1; checking the TCRdb D call of TRBD2 is not possible without DNA. The CDR3 length is 14 residues. Germline CDR1 MNHNS, CDR2 SASEGT. The CDR3 spells CASSDRDYVHEQFF.

The rearrangement links TRBV12-3 or TRBV12-4 to TRBJ2-5; TCRdb's D call of TRBD1 is untestable without DNA. The CDR3 has 15 amino acids. CDR3 loop: CASSLLLQGQETQYF.

The chain recombines TRBV7-3 with TRBJ2-1; no DNA is available, so the TRBD1 call from TCRdb remains unchecked. The CDR3 runs 14 residues. Germline V gene data show CDR1 as SGHTA and CDR2 as FQGTGA. The CDR3 region is CASSYGPGANEQFF.

The CDR3 here is CASSKTEKNIQYF. V is TRBV6-6 and J is TRBJ2-4; TCRdb designates TRBD1, a call that cannot be tested without DNA. The CDR3 is 13 amino acids. The germline CDR1 and CDR2 sequences are MNHNY and SVGAGI (reference sequence).

CDR3 residues: CASRDGSAYEQYF. The V gene is TRBV5-1, the J gene TRBJ2-7; the D call from TCRdb, TRBD1, cannot be confirmed without DNA. The CDR3 extends over 13 amino acids. Per the germline V gene, CDR1 is SGHRS and CDR2 is YFSETQ.

The chain links TRBV5-1 to TRBJ2-1; TCRdb selects TRBD1, and the lack of DNA leaves this call unchecked. This CDR3 is 15 amino acids long. The germline V gene encodes CDR1 SGHRS and CDR2 YFSETQ. CDR3 protein: CASSTEVARGTEQFF.

V is TRBV4-1 and J is TRBJ2-7; with no DNA, the TCRdb D assignment of TRBD1 cannot be verified. The CDR3 extends over 14 amino acids. Per germline, CDR1 MGHRA and CDR2 YSYEKL. CDR3 sequence reads: CASSQTTGDYEQYF.

The chain links TRBV28 to TRBJ2-2; the TRBD1 assignment by TCRdb is unverifiable without DNA. CDR3 length: 14 residues. Germline CDR1 MDHEN, CDR2 SYDVKM. The CDR3 reads CASSFREGTGELFF.

The chain has TRBV20-1 and TRBJ1-2. Looked up from germline, CDR1 is DFQATT and CDR2 is SNEGSKA (reference sequence). This CDR3 has 13 residues. CDR3 sequence: CSVPRQTNYGYTF.